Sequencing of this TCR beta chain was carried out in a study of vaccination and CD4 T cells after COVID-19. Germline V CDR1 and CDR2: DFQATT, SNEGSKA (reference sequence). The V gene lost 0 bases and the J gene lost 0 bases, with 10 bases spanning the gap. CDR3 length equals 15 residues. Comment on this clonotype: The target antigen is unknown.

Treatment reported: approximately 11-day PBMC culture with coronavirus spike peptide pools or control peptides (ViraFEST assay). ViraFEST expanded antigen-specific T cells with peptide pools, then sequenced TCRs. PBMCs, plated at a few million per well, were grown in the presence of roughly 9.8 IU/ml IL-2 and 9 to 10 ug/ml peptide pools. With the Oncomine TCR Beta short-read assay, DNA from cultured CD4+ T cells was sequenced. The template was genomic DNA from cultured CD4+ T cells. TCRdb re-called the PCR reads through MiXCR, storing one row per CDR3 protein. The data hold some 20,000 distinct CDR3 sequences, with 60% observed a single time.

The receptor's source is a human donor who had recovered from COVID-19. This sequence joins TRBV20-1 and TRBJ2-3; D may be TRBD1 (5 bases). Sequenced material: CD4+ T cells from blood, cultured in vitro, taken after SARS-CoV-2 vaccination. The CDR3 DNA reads TGCAGTGCTAGAGACCCAGGGTTAAGCACAGATACGCAGTATTTT. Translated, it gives CSARDPGLSTDTQYF.